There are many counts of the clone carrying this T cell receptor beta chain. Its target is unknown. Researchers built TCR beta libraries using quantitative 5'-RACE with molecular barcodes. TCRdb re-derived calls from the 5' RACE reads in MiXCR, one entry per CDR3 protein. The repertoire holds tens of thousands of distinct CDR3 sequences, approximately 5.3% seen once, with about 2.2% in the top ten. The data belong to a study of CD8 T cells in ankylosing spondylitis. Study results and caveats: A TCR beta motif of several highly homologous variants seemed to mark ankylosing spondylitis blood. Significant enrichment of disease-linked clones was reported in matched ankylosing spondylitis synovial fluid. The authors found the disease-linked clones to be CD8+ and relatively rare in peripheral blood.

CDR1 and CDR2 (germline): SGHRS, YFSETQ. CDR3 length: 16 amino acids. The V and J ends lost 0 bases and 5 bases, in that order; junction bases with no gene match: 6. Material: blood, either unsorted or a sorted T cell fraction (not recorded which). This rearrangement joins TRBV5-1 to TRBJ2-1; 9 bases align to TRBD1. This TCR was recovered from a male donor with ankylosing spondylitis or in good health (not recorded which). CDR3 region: CASSLVGQGHNNEQFF. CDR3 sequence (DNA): TGCGCCAGCAGCTTGGTGGGACAGGGACACAACAATGAGCAGTTCTTC.